This T cell receptor (beta chain) was recorded in a study of cytomegalovirus exposure and HLA in healthy donors. It was with 60 Vbeta and 13 Jbeta primers that the PCR ran. TCRdb keeps only in-frame clones here, not all; method: immunoSEQ multiplex PCR. Among about 190,000 clones listed, about four fifths were seen once. Findings and limits, study-wide: Reported results showed that the classifier diagnosed cytomegalovirus status with high specificity and sensitivity.

Comment on this clone: No antigen is known for it.

This TCR was sampled from a woman in her 30s in good health and CMV-seropositive. Sequenced input: PBMCs.

CDR3 sequence (DNA): TGTGCCACCTTGGACAGGGAAGGCTATGGCTACACCTTC. Protein: CATLDREGYGYTF. The chain couples TRBV19 to TRBJ1-2; 8 bases line up with TRBD1. Germline CDR1 LNHDA, CDR2 SQIVND (reference sequence). CDR3 size: 13 residues. The junction had 8 bases not matched to a gene; V was cut back by 10 bases and J by 4 bases.